The T cell receptor beta chain described here comes from a study of beta chain features in type 1 diabetes. Notes on the study in general: Researchers reported that naive, central memory and Treg TCRB repertoires appeared more similar in patients than in healthy donors.

Since all of the isolated RNA was reverse transcribed, expressed TCRB transcripts were what got sequenced. The protocol was immunoSEQ multiplex PCR, while the TCRdb copy is restricted to in-frame clones and leaves out a portion. The data hold about 130,000 clones, with nearly 9.5% observed a single time. Remarks on this clone: The antigen is not known.

The CDR3 extends over 16 amino acids. V shed 4 bases, J shed 1 base, and the junction held 0 bases outside the gene matches. In germline, CDR1 is MNHEY, CDR2 SVGAGI. Sorting of CD4+ naive, central memory, regulatory and stem cell-like memory cells was performed via CD45RO/CCR7/CD25/CD127/CD95/CD27. The V gene is TRBV6-5, the J gene TRBJ2-2; 13 bases line up with TRBD2. The clonotype originates from a man between 18 and 35 years old in good health. The specimen sequenced was central memory CD4+ T cells from blood. CDR3 in amino acids: CASSWTSGGNTGELFF. The DNA for the CDR3 is TGTGCCAGCAGTTGGACTAGCGGGGGGAACACCGGGGAGCTGTTTTTT.